This T cell receptor (beta chain) was observed in a study of blood T cell repertoires in COVID-19. Per the authors' pipeline: Amplification with reference gene primers provided the estimates of nucleated cell counts. TCRdb's copy holds only in-frame clones and misses some; the assay was immunoSEQ multiplex PCR. The D gene and trimming were derived from the DNA, and the V and J assignments and clone size from that table. The sample records some 670,000 clones, over 80% being singletons. Trimming cost V 7 bases and J 7 bases; bases outside gene matches: 14. There are 15 residues in the CDR3. This chain joins TRBV23-1 and TRBJ1-1; 8 bases agree with TRBD1. Being an ORF, TRBV23-1 has a function that is uncertain. The clonotype was recovered from a woman aged 18-29 years with acute or convalescent COVID-19. Material for sequencing was peripheral blood. CDR3 nucleotide sequence: TGCGCCAGCACTCCGTCGGCCAGGGGGCAATTTGAAGCTTTCTTT. This encodes CASTPSARGQFEAFF.